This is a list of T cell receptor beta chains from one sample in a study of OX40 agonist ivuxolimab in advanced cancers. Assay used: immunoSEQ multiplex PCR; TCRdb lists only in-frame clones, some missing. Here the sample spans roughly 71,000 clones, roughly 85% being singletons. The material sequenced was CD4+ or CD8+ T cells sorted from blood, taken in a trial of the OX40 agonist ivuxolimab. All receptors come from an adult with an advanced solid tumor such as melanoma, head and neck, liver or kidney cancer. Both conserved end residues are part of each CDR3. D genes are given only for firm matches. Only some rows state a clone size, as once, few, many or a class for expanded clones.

CASSKAGAYEQYF	TGCGCCAGCAGTAAAGCGGGGGCTTACGAGCAGTACTTC	TRBD2	TRBJ2-7	NA	TRBV4-3
CASSQGDFTDTQYF	TGTGCCAGCAGCCAAGGCGATTTCACAGATACGCAGTATTTT	NA	TRBJ2-3	NA	TRBV4-2
CASSQERYEQFF	TGCGCCAGCAGCCAAGAGCGGTATGAGCAGTTCTTC	NA	TRBJ2-1	NA	TRBV4-3
CASLKGTGANTIYF	TGTGCCAGCTTAAAAGGGACAGGGGCAAACACCATATATTTT	TRBD1	TRBJ1-3	NA	TRBV7-9
CASSLQPGTGAWETQYF	TGTGCCAGCAGCCTACAACCAGGGACAGGGGCGTGGGAGACCCAGTACTTC	TRBD1	TRBJ2-5	once	TRBV7-3
CATKPGTLEATEAFF	TGTGCCACCAAGCCCGGGACCCTCGAGGCCACTGAAGCTTTCTTT	NA	TRBJ1-1	NA	TRBV10-3
CASSAKGPAGTGNTIYF	TGTGCCAGCAGCGCGAAGGGTCCGGCGGGGACTGGAAACACCATATATTTT	NA	TRBJ1-3	NA	TRBV7-9
CASSFAGTGAAYGYTF	TGTGCCAGCAGCTTTGCCGGGACAGGGGCGGCCTATGGCTACACCTTC	TRBD1	TRBJ1-2	NA	TRBV7-9
CASSFLFLTGPGGNQPQHF	TGTGCCAGCAGTTTTCTCTTTCTGACGGGACCGGGTGGCAATCAGCCCCAGCATTTT	NA	TRBJ1-5	NA	TRBV28
CASSPPWDSGSEQYF	TGTGCCAGCTCACCCCCCTGGGACAGCGGATCCGAGCAGTACTTC	TRBD1	TRBJ2-7	NA	TRBV18
CASISSYEQYF	TGTGCCAGCATCAGTTCCTACGAGCAGTACTTC	NA	TRBJ2-7	NA	TRBV6-1
CASSPPWAGPQETQYF	TGTGCCAGCAGTCCTCCCTGGGCAGGGCCCCAAGAGACCCAGTACTTC	NA	TRBJ2-5	once	TRBV28
CASSWDPGQVKLGYTF	TGTGCCAGCAGCTGGGACCCGGGACAGGTTAAATTAGGCTACACCTTC	TRBD1	TRBJ1-2	NA	TRBV5-4
CASSLIKGHQPQHF	TGTGCCAGCAGCTTAATCAAAGGCCATCAGCCCCAGCATTTT	NA	TRBJ1-5	NA	TRBV7-3
CASPPDRSYEQYF	TGCGCCAGCCCTCCCGACAGGTCCTACGAGCAGTACTTC	NA	TRBJ2-7	NA	TRBV23-1
CASNPQNRGYWTEAFF	TGTGCCAGCAACCCTCAGAACAGGGGGTATTGGACTGAAGCTTTCTTT	TRBD1	TRBJ1-1	NA	TRBV7-9
CASSTSSGTASNYGYTF	TGTGCCAGCAGCACCAGCTCCGGGACAGCATCTAACTATGGCTACACCTTC	TRBD1	TRBJ1-2	NA	TRBV11-2
CASSSRDGVGKQYF	TGCGCCAGCAGCTCCCGGGACGGAGTTGGGAAGCAGTACTTC	NA	TRBJ2-7	NA	TRBV5-1
CAWSVKGEQYF	TGTGCCTGGAGTGTAAAGGGCGAGCAGTACTTC	NA	TRBJ2-7	NA	TRBV30
CASTGWGRPYGYTF	TGTGCCAGCACCGGATGGGGGCGCCCCTATGGCTACACCTTC	NA	TRBJ1-2	NA	TRBV6-1
CASRPGSSYEQYF	TGTGCCAGCAGACCCGGGTCCTCCTACGAGCAGTACTTC	NA	TRBJ2-7	NA	TRBV28
CASSIKGGPHEQYF	TGTGCCAGTAGTATCAAGGGTGGCCCCCACGAGCAGTACTTC	NA	TRBJ2-7	NA	TRBV19
CASSQGPGTTGNTIYF	TGCGCCAGCAGCCAAGGTCCAGGCACAACTGGAAACACCATATATTTT	NA	TRBJ1-3	NA	TRBV4-1
CASSPGTGRGYTF	TGCGCCAGCAGCCCCGGGACAGGGCGTGGCTACACCTTC	TRBD1	TRBJ1-2	NA	TRBV5-1
CASSLRQGARTGELFF	TGTGCCAGTAGTCTCCGACAGGGGGCTCGAACCGGGGAGCTGTTTTTT	TRBD1	TRBJ2-2	NA	TRBV19
CAISESGGSNQPQHF	TGTGCCATCAGTGAGTCGGGGGGGAGCAATCAGCCCCAGCATTTT	NA	TRBJ1-5	NA	TRBV10-3